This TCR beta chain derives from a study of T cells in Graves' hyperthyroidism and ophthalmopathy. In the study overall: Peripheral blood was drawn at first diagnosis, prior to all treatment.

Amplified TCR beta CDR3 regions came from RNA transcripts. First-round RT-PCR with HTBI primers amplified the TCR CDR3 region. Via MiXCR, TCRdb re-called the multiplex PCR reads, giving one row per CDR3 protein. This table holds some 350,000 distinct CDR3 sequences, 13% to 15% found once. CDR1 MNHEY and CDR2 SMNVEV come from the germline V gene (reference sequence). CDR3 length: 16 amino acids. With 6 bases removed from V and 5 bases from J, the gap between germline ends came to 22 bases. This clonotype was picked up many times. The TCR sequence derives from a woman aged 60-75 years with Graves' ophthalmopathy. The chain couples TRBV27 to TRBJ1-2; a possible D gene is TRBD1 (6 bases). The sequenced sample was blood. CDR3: CASSPGAGVGRYGYTF. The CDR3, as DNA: TGTGCCAGCAGCCCAGGGGCAGGAGTCGGAAGATATGGCTACACCTTC.